The sequence of this T cell receptor (beta chain) was determined in a study of beta chain features in type 1 diabetes. As every portion of the isolated RNA was reverse transcribed, the sequencing read expressed TCRB transcripts. The method was immunoSEQ multiplex PCR; TCRdb's version includes in-frame clones alone and lacks a portion of them. The sample has 150,000 to 190,000 clones; over 9% are singletons. Study-wide findings and caveats: All four CD4+ subsets from Type 1 diabetes patients carried moderately but significantly shorter TCRB CDR3s. Using cDNA template may skew counts toward highly expressing activated cells.

This clone was counted between two and nine times. No antigen is known for it. This CDR3 has 14 residues. In germline, CDR1 is MNHNS, CDR2 SASEGT. The ends lost 3 bases at V and 5 bases at J; junction bases unmatched: 7. The sequenced sample consisted of central memory CD4+ T cells from blood. The clonotype originates from a man in his thirties or forties with type 1 diabetes. This chain connects TRBV6-1 to TRBJ2-7; 7 nucleotides align to TRBD1. The CDR3 DNA reads as TGTGCCAGCAGTGACAGGGGGATATCGAACGAGCAGTACTTC. This encodes CASSDRGISNEQYF.